This T cell receptor (beta chain) derives from a study of T-cell reconstitution after alpha-beta-depleted transplantation in children. The V gene lost 1 base and the J gene lost 3 bases, with 3 bases spanning the gap. CDR3 length: 13 residues. For TCRbeta, the library was prepared with unique molecular identifiers. TCRdb called the PCR reads again in MiXCR, with one record for every CDR3 protein. The data show over 450,000 distinct CDR3 sequences, 8% to 11% seen once. This clonotype was seen repeatedly, ten times or more. Sequencing was performed on PBMCs, taken before TCRalphabeta/CD19-depleted stem cell transplant. The V and J genes are TRBV12-3 or TRBV12-4 and TRBJ2-2; D uncertain. This receptor was obtained from a child under 10 years old with inherited bone marrow failure, due to receive a stem cell transplant. The CDR3: CASSLVDTGELFF. CDR3 in DNA: TGTGCCAGCAGTTTAGTGGACACCGGGGAGCTGTTTTTT.